A single sample gave rise to the 3 T cell receptor beta chains below, sequenced in a study of cytomegalovirus exposure and HLA in healthy donors. The PCR was carried out with 60 Vbeta primers and 13 Jbeta primers. Only in-frame clones appear in the TCRdb table, and some are missing; sequencing was by immunoSEQ multiplex PCR. The top ten clones hold approximately 2.4% of a sample with approximately 140,000 clones, roughly 82% of them seen once. The sequencing input was PBMCs. These receptors came from a man between 50 and 59 years old in good health and CMV-seronegative.

The CDR3 region is CASSTFGQGRTGELFF. The CDR3 DNA follows: TGTGCCAGCAGCACCTTCGGACAGGGGCGGACCGGGGAGCTGTTTTTT. V and J are TRBV7-9 and TRBJ2-2, with 9 bases lining up with TRBD1. The CDR3 totals 16 residues. Looked up from germline, CDR1 is SEHNR and CDR2 is FQNEAQ (reference sequence). Trimming took 5 bases from V and 5 from J; bases not matched to a gene: 9.

This chain connects TRBV18 to TRBJ2-1; possibly TRBD2 for D (5 bases). Germline assignment: CDR1 KGHSH and CDR2 LQKENI. V gave up 3 bases and J gave up 4 bases, with 10 bases separating them. The CDR3 has 14 residues. In DNA, the CDR3 is TGTGCCAGCTCACCTGAGGACTTTTACAATGAGCAGTTCTTC. Translating it yields CASSPEDFYNEQFF.

The V and J genes are TRBV10-3 and TRBJ1-3, with 8 nucleotides matching TRBD1. V trimming: 3 bases; J trimming: 8 bases; junction bases outside the gene matches: 6. This CDR3 contains 14 residues. Looked up from germline, CDR1 is ENHRY and CDR2 is SYGVKD. The CDR3 DNA reads as TGTGCCATCAGTGAAGATCAGGGGGCGGACACCATATATTTT. This encodes CAISEDQGADTIYF.